One T cell receptor (beta chain) is described in this entry. Its cognate antigen is unknown. This sample was included in a study of cytomegalovirus exposure and HLA in healthy donors. The study, taken as a whole, reports: Segments of the TCR beta V type were, in most cases, productive about 87% or about 30% of the time in an earlier analysis. Certain sequence variants were highly shared and formed a cluster, and this cluster was likely a sequencing artifact. The listing of 150 or so TCR beta chains classed them as cytomegalovirus-associated.

The PCR made use of 60 Vbeta and 13 Jbeta primers. Sequenced by immunoSEQ multiplex PCR; TCRdb stores in-frame clones only, minus some. The sample consists of about 250,000 clones, over 70% of them appearing once. CDR3 size: 15 residues. CDR1 and CDR2 from the germline V gene are MNHNS and SASEGT. Trimming cost V 4 bases and J 4 bases; bases outside gene matches: 2. The chain joins TRBV6-1 to TRBJ2-2, with 11 positions matching TRBD2. This TCR derives from a girl aged 2-10 years in good health and CMV-seronegative. The sample taken for sequencing was PBMCs. The CDR3 DNA reads as TGTGCCAGCAGTGTTCTAGCGGGAGGCACCGGGGAGCTGTTTTTT. This sequence encodes CASSVLAGGTGELFF.